This TCR beta chain was observed in a study of molecular identifiers for immune sequencing clone quantification. TCRdb reprocessed the PCR reads with MiXCR, giving one entry per CDR3 protein. The sample shows around 470,000 distinct CDR3 sequences, about 25% of them seen only once. RNA fractions of 10%, 30% or 50% and 20,000 to 1,000,000 sorted cells were the source of naive CD8 libraries. Naive CD8 T cells, phenotype CD8+CD4-CCR7+CD45RA+, were sorted. This clonotype has a single count. Likely a read error: the CDR3 ends without its conserved phenylalanine or tryptophan. The J segment lost 4 bases and the V segment lost 4 bases, leaving 10 bases of the junction unmatched. This CDR3 spans 16 amino acids. CDR1 SEHNR and CDR2 FQNEAQ come from the germline V gene (reference sequence).

This TCR was sampled from a human donor in good health. Some libraries in this study had Jurkat cell RNA spiked in. The specimen was naive CD8+ T cells from blood, with Jurkat cell RNA spiked in. Described subset: FACS-sorted CD8+CD4-CCR7+CD45RA+ naive T cells. The chain combines TRBV7-9 with TRBJ2-5; 9 bases line up with TRBD1. The CDR3 sequence: CASSSVPGQGPETQYL. CDR3 bases: TGTGCCAGCAGCTCCGTCCCGGGACAGGGACCAGAGACCCAGTACCTC.